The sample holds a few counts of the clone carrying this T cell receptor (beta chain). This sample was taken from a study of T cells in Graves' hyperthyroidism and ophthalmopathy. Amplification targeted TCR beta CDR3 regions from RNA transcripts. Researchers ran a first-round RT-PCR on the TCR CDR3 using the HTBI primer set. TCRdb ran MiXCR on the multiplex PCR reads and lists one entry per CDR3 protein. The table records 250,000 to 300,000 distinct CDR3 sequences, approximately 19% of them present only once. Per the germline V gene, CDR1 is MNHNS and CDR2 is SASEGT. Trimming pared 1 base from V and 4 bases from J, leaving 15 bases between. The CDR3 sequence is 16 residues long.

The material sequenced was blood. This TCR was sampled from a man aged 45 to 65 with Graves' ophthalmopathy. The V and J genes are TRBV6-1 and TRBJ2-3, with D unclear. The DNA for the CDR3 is TGTGCCAGCAGTGAAGTTTTCGGAAGGCGAGCAGATACGCAGTATTTT. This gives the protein CASSEVFGRRADTQYF.